The clone carrying this TCR beta chain has at least ten counts. Its antigen is undetermined. This specimen belongs to a study of T cell repertoires in cytomegalovirus infection. Study at large: An indication of both CMV infection and matching HLA type came from public TCR beta signatures. Points from the study as a whole: Identification of carriers of CMV plus the relevant HLA was achieved through cumulative public TCR beta family frequency.

Trimming shortened V by 2 bases and J by 2 bases, and 15 bases separated the two germline ends. The CDR3 sequence is 17 residues long. Germline V CDR1 and CDR2: SGHVS, FQNEAQ. A single record per CDR3 protein comes from TCRdb applying MiXCR to the reads. The table shows some 920,000 distinct CDR3 sequences, with around 31% occurring only once. V gene TRBV7-8 combines with J gene TRBJ2-2; D is unclear. Source: cultured CD8+ T cells from PBMCs, taken from culture after CMV antigen stimulation. This receptor was identified in a human donor in good health (CMV status not recorded). Some clones in this sample may be carry-over from other donors' samples. CDR3 amino acids: CASSLLTTAINTGELFF. The CDR3 DNA follows: TGTGCCAGCAGCTTATTGACAACCGCTATTAACACCGGGGAGCTGTTTTTT.